This T cell receptor beta chain stems from a study of technical replicates of blood from several donors. The CDR3 has 12 residues. V shed 8 bases and J shed 2 bases, with 10 bases lying between them. From germline, CDR1 is SNHLY and CDR2 FYNNEI. TCRdb keeps only in-frame clones here, not all; method: immunoSEQ multiplex PCR. Among around 100,000 clones listed, around 96% were seen once. The V call is TRBV2, the J call TRBJ2-7; no definite D call. This sequence was found in a human donor in good health. Sequencing was carried out using T cells isolated from PBMCs. The DNA of the CDR3 is TGTGCCAGCTCTTACATCCCCTACGAGCAGTACTTC. Amino acids: CASSYIPYEQYF.